A single T cell receptor beta chain is shown here with its context. This record comes from a study of blood T cell repertoires in COVID-19. The assay was immunoSEQ multiplex PCR, and TCRdb's table has in-frame clones only and misses some. The sample lists under 100,000 clones, 85% occurring once. V was pared by 2 bases and J by 2 bases, with 9 bases between. Germline-derived CDR1 and CDR2 are SGHDN and FVKESK. The CDR3 runs 14 residues. The source material was peripheral blood. The TCR sequence derives from a woman in her 70s with active or convalescent COVID-19. The V call is TRBV14, the J call TRBJ1-1, with D unresolved. The CDR3: CASSQSLDNTEAFF. The CDR3 region has the DNA TGTGCCAGCAGCCAATCGCTAGACAACACTGAAGCTTTCTTT.